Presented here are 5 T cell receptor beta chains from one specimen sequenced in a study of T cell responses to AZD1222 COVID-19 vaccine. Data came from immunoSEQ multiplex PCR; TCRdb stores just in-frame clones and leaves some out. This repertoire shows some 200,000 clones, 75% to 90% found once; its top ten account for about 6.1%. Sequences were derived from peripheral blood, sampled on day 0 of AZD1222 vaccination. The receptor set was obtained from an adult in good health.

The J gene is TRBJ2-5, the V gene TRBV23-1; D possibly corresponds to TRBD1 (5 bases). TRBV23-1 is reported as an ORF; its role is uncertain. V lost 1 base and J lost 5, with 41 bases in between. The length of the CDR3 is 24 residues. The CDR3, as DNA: TGCGCCAGCAGTCAATTCCAACATACCCCCCGGCCACTACCAAAAACCAGGGTTGTGGAGACCCAGTACTTC. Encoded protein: CASSQFQHTPRPLPKTRVVETQYF.

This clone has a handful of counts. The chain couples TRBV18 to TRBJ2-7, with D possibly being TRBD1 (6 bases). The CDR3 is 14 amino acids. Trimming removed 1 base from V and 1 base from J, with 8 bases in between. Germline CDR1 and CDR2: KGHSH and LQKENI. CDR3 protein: CASSPLGQSYEQYF. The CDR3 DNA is TGTGCCAGCTCACCACTGGGACAATCCTACGAGCAGTACTTC. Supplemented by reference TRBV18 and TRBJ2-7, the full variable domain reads NAGVMQNPRHLVRRRGQEARLRCSPMKGHSHVYWYRQLPEEGLKFMVYLQKENIIDESGMPKERFSAEFPKEGPSILRIQQVVRGDSAAYFCASSPLGQSYEQYFGPGTRLTVT.

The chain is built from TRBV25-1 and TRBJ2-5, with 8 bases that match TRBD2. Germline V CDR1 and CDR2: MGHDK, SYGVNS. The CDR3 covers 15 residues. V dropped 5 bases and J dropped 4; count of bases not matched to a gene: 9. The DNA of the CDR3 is TGTGCCAGCAGTCTCCGGGGGGGCCCCCCAGAGACCCAGTACTTC. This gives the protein CASSLRGGPPETQYF.

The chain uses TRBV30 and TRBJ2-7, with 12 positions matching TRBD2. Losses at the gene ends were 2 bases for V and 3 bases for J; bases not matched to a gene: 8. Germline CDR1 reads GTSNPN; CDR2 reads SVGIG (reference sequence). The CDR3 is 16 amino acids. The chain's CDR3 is CAWSPQRTSGNYEQYF. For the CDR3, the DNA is TGTGCCTGGAGTCCCCAGCGGACTAGCGGGAACTACGAGCAGTACTTC.

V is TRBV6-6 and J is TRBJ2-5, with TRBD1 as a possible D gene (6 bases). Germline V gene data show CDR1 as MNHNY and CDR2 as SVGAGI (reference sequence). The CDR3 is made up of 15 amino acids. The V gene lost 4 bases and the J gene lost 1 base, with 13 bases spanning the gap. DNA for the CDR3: TGTGCCAGCAGTTCCCATGACAGGAGCCAAGAGACCCAGTACTTC. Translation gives CASSSHDRSQETQYF.